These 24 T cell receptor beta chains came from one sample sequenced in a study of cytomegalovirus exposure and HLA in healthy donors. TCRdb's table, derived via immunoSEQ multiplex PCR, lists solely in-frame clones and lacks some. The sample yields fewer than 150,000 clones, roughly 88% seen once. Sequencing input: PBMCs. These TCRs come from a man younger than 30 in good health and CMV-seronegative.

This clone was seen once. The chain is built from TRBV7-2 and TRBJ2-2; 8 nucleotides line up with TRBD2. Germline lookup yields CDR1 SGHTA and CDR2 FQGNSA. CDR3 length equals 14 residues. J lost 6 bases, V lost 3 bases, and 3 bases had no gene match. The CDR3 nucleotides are TGTGCCAGCAGCTTGAGCGGGGGTGCCGGGGAGCTGTTTTTT. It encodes CASSLSGGAGELFF.

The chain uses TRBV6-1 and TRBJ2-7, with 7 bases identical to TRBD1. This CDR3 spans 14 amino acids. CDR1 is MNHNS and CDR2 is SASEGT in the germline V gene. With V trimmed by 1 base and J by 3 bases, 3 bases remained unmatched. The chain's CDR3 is CASSEGPGGYEQYF. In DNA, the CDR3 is TGTGCCAGCAGTGAAGGCCCAGGGGGCTACGAGCAGTACTTC.

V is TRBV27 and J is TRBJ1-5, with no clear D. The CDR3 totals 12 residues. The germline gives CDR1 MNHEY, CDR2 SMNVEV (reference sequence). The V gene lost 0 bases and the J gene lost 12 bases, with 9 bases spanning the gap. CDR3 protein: CASSLSGRDQHF. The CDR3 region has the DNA TGTGCCAGCAGTTTATCCGGGCGGGACCAGCATTTT.

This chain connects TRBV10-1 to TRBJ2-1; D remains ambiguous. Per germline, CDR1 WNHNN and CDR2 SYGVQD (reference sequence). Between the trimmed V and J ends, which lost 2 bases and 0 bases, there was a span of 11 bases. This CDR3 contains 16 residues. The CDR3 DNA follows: TGCGCCAGCAGTGAGCTCCGCGGCTCCTCCTACAATGAGCAGTTCTTC. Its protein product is CASSELRGSSYNEQFF.

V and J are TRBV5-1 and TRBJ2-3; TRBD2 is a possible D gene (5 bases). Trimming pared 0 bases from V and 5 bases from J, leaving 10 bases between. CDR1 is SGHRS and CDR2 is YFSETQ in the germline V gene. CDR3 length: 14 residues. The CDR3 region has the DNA TGCGCCAGCAGCTTGGGGCGGGCCCTAGATACGCAGTATTTT. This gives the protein CASSLGRALDTQYF.

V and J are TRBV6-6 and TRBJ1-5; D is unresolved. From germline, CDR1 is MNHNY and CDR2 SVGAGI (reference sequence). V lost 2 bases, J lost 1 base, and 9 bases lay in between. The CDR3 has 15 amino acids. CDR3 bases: TGTGCCAGCAGTTACACGGGTTTGAGCAATCAGCCCCAGCATTTT. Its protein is CASSYTGLSNQPQHF.

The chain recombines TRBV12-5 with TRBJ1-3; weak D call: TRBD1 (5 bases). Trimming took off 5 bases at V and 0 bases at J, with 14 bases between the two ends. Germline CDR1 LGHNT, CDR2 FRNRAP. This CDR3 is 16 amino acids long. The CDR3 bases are TGTGCTAGTGGTATCCTGACAGACCCCTCTGGAAACACCATATATTTT. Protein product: CASGILTDPSGNTIYF.

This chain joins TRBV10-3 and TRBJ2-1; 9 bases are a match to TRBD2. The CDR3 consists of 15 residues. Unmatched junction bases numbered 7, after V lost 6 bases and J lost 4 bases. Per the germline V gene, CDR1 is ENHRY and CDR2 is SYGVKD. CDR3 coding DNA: TGTGCCATCAGATTAGCGGGAGAGCGTTACAATGAGCAGTTCTTC. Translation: CAIRLAGERYNEQFF.

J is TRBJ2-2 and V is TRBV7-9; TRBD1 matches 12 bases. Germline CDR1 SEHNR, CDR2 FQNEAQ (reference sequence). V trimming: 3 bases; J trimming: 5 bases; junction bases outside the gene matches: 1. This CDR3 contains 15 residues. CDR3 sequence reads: CASSLGQGATGELFF. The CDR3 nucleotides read TGTGCCAGCAGCTTGGGACAGGGGGCAACCGGGGAGCTGTTTTTT. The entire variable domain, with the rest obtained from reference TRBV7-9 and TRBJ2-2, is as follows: DTGVSQNPRHKITKRGQNVTFRCDPISEHNRLYWYRQTLGQGPEFLTYFQNEAQLEKSRLLSDRFSAERPKGSFSTLEIQRTEQGDSAMYLCASSLGQGATGELFFGEGSRLTVL.

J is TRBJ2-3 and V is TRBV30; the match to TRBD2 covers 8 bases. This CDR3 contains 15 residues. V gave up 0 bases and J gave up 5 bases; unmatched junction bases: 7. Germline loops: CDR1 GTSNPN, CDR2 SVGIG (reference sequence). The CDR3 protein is CAWSVQAGEGDTQYF. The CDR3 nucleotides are TGTGCCTGGAGTGTACAAGCGGGAGAGGGAGATACGCAGTATTTT.

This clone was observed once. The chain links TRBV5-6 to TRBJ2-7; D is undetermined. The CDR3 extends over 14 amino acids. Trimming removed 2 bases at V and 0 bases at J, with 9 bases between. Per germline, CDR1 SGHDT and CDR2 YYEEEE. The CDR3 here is CASSFRHLSYEQYF. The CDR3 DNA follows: TGTGCCAGCAGCTTCAGACACCTCTCCTACGAGCAGTACTTC.

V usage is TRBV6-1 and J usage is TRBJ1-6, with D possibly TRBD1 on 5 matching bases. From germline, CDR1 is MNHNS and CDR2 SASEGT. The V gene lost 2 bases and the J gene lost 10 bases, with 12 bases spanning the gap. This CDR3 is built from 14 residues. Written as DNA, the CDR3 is TGTGCCAGCAGTGAATCGGGGGGACCCTCACCCCTCCACTTT. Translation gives CASSESGGPSPLHF.

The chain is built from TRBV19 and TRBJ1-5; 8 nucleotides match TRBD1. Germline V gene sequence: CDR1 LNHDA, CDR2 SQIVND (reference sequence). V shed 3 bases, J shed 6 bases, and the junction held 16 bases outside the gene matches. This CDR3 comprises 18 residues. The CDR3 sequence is CASSIFSPGTGLSQPQHF. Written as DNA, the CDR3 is TGTGCCAGTAGTATCTTTTCCCCCGGGACAGGTTTAAGTCAGCCCCAGCATTTT.

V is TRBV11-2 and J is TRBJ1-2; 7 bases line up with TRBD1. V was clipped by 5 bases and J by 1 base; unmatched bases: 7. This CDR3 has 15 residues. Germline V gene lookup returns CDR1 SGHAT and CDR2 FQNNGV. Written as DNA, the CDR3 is TGTGCCAGCAGCCCCCTGGGACAGTTTAACTATGGCTACACCTTC. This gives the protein CASSPLGQFNYGYTF.

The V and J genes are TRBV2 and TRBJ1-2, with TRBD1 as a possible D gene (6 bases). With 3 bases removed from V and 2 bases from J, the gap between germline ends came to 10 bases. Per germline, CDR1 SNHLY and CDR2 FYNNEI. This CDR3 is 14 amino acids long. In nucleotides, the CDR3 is TGTGCCAGCAGTGATCTGGGGACAAACTATGGCTACACCTTC. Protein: CASSDLGTNYGYTF.

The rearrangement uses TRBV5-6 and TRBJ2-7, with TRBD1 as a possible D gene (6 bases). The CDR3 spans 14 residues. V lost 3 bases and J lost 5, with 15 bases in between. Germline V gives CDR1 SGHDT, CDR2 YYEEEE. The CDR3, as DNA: TGTGCCAGCAGCTGGGGGCGGCGGGCCAACGAGCAGTACTTC. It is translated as CASSWGRRANEQYF.

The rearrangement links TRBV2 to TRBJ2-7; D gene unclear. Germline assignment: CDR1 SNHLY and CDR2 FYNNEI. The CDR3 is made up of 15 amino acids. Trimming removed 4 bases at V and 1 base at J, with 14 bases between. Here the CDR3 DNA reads TGTGCCAGCAGTGGGAATTCGGCGAGGTCCTACGAGCAGTACTTC. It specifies CASSGNSARSYEQYF.

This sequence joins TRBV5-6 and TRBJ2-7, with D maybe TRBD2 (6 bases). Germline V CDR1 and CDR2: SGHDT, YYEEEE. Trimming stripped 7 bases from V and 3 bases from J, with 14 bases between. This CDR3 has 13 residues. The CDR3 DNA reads TGTGCCAGCGGGAGGACCGACCACTACGAGCAGTACTTC. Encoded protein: CASGRTDHYEQYF.

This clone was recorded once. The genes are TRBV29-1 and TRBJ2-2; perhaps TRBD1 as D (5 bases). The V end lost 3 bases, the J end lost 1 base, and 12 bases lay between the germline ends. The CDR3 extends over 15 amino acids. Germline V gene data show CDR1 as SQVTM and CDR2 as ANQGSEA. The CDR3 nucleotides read TGCAGCGTTGAGGTTTCGCAGGGGAACACCGGGGAGCTGTTTTTT. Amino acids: CSVEVSQGNTGELFF.

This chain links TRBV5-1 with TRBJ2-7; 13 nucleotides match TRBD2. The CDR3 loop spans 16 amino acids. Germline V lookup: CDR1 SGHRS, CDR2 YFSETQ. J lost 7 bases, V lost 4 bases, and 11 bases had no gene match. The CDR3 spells CASSAGGLAGEREQYF. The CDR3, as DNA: TGCGCCAGCAGCGCGGGAGGACTAGCGGGAGAGAGAGAGCAGTACTTC.

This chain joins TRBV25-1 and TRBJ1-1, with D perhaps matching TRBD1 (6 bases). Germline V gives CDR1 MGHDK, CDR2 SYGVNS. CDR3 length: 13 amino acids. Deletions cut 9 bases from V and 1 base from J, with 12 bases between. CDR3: CASTGYGNTEAFF. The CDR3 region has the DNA TGTGCCAGTACAGGGTATGGGAACACTGAAGCTTTCTTT.

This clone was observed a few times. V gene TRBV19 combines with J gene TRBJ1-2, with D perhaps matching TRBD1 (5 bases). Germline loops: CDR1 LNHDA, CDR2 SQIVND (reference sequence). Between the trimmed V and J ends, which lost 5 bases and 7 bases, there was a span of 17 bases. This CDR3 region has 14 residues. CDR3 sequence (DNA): TGTGCCAGTAGTCTCCGTGCAGGGCTGGCTGGCTACACCTTC. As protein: CASSLRAGLAGYTF.

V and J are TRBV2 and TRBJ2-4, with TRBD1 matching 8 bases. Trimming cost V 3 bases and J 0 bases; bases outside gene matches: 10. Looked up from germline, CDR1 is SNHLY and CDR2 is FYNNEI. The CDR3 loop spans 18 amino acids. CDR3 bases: TGTGCCAGCAGTGACCGGGACAGGAGATTCTTAGCCAAAAACATTCAGTACTTC. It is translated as CASSDRDRRFLAKNIQYF.

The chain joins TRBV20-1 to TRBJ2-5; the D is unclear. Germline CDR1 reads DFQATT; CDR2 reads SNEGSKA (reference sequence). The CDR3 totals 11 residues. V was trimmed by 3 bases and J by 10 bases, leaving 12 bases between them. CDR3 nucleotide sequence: TGCAGTGCTAGGGGCCTAATGGACCAGTACTTC. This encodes CSARGLMDQYF.